The rows below give T cell receptor beta chains drawn from one sample of a study of OX40 agonist ivuxolimab in advanced cancers. Some clones are missing from TCRdb's copy, which holds only in-frame ones; the method was immunoSEQ multiplex PCR. The sample consists of 55,000 to 75,000 clones, 85% to 90% of them appearing once. Sequencing was performed on CD4+ or CD8+ T cells sorted from blood, taken in a trial of the OX40 agonist ivuxolimab. The source of these receptors is an adult with an advanced solid tumor such as melanoma, head and neck, liver or kidney cancer. Each CDR3 is given with its conserved first and last residue. A D gene is named only where the DNA matches it firmly. Clone size is stated in some rows and not others, as once, few, many or a class when expanded.

d_call cdr3_length j_call clone_size v_call cdr3_nt cdr3_aa
- 12 TRBJ2-7 once TRBV28 TGTGCCATCCTGGGGAATACCTACGAGCAGTACTTC CAILGNTYEQYF
- 12 TRBJ1-2 - TRBV6-6 TGTGCCAGCAGTTACGGTTCCTATGGCTACACCTTC CASSYGSYGYTF
TRBD1 16 TRBJ1-5 - TRBV18 TGTGCCAGCTCACGACCGGGACAGGGAGTCAATCAGCCCCAGCATTTT CASSRPGQGVNQPQHF
- 16 TRBJ2-7 - TRBV6-6 TGTGCCAGCAGTTACTCGGGGGGTAGAAACTCCTACGAGCAGTACTTC CASSYSGGRNSYEQYF
- 13 TRBJ2-5 - TRBV7-9 TGTGCCAGCAGCCGGGACGGACCCGCGACCCAGTACTTC CASSRDGPATQYF
TRBD1 15 TRBJ2-7 few TRBV28 TGTGCCAGCAGCCGGCAACCGGACAGGTTCAAGGGCGGATACTTC CASSRQPDRFKGGYF
TRBD2 16 TRBJ2-1 - TRBV19 TGTGCCAGCCATCGTGGCGGGAGGGACCCTTACAATGAGCAGTTCTTC CASHRGGRDPYNEQFF
- 16 TRBJ1-3 - TRBV11-2 TGTGCCAGCAGCTTCTCGGACGGGAACTCTGGAAACACCATATATTTT CASSFSDGNSGNTIYF
- 15 TRBJ1-2 - TRBV6-5 TGTGCCAGCAGTTACTCGGTACAGACCAACTATGGCTACACCTTC CASSYSVQTNYGYTF
TRBD2 15 TRBJ2-1 - TRBV5-6 TGTGCCAGCAGCAAAGCGGGAGGTCTTTACAATGAGCAGTTCTTC CASSKAGGLYNEQFF
- 12 TRBJ1-4 once TRBV6-6 TGTGCCAGCAGTTACACTAATGAAAAACTGTTTTTT CASSYTNEKLFF
- 13 TRBJ1-2 - TRBV18 TGTGCCAGCTCATCCCGCGGGGAGGTAGGCTACACCTTC CASSSRGEVGYTF
- 13 TRBJ2-7 - TRBV30 TGTGCCTGGAGTGTACAACAGGCCTACGAGCAGTACTTC CAWSVQQAYEQYF
- 14 TRBJ2-1 - TRBV9 TGTGCCAGCAGCGTAGCCGGGACTTACAATGAGCAGTTCTTC CASSVAGTYNEQFF
TRBD2 16 TRBJ2-1 - TRBV14 TGTGCCAGCAGCCCGCGACTAGCTAGCTCCTACAATGAGCAGTTCTTC CASSPRLASSYNEQFF
- 14 TRBJ1-2 - TRBV4-3 TGCGCCAGCAGCCAAGAGGGGGGGAACTATGGCTACACCTTC CASSQEGGNYGYTF
- 13 TRBJ1-5 - TRBV28 TGTGCCAGCAGTTTCGGTAGCAATCAGCCCCAGCATTTT CASSFGSNQPQHF
TRBD2 17 TRBJ2-2 - TRBV4-3 TGCGCCAGCAGCCAAGACCCCCTAGCGGGCCCCACCGGGGAGCTGTTTTTT CASSQDPLAGPTGELFF
- 18 TRBJ1-5 - TRBV7-2 TGTGCCAGCAGCAAACAGGGAGCGGACCTATATAGCAATCAGCCCCAGCATTTT CASSKQGADLYSNQPQHF
- 13 TRBJ1-2 once TRBV6-6 TGTGCCAGCAGTTATCGTGGGGAATATGGCTACACCTTC CASSYRGEYGYTF
- 14 TRBJ1-4 - TRBV19 TGTGCCAGTTCGGAGAAGCGGGGGCGGGAAAAACTGTTTTTT CASSEKRGREKLFF
TRBD1 19 TRBJ1-1 - TRBV9 TGTGCCAGCAGCGAACACCCGGGACAGGCGGTTGGGTGGGACACTGAAGCTTTCTTT CASSEHPGQAVGWDTEAFF
TRBD1 14 TRBJ2-1 - TRBV28 TGTGCCAGCAGTCGACAGGGGTACTACAATGAGCAGTTCTTC CASSRQGYYNEQFF
- 12 TRBJ1-3 - TRBV10-3 TGTGCCACCAGGGACTCTGGAAACACCATATATTTT CATRDSGNTIYF
TRBD1 16 TRBJ2-7 once TRBV6-1 TGTGCCAGCAGTGAAGGTGGACAGGACCATCCCTACGAGCAGTACTTC CASSEGGQDHPYEQYF
TRBD1 16 TRBJ1-1 - TRBV7-9 TGTGCCAGCAGCTTAGGGGCGGGACAGCGAAACACTGAAGCTTTCTTT CASSLGAGQRNTEAFF
- 16 TRBJ2-3 - TRBV5-1 TGCGCCAGCAGGGCGAGTAGCGGCACTAGCACAGATACGCAGTATTTT CASRASSGTSTDTQYF
- 15 TRBJ1-5 few TRBV27 TGTGCCAGCAGTCCACTCTTGGCGGGCAATCAGCCCCAGCATTTT CASSPLLAGNQPQHF
TRBD2 15 TRBJ2-5 - TRBV7-6 TGTGCCAGCAGCTTAGGTGGCGGGAGAAGGGAGACCCAGTACTTC CASSLGGGRRETQYF
- 16 TRBJ1-3 - TRBV27 TGTGCCAGCAGTCCAGGACAGCGATCCTCTGGAAACACCATATATTTT CASSPGQRSSGNTIYF
TRBD1 15 TRBJ2-7 once TRBV5-4 TGTGCCAGCAGTCACACCGGGACAGGACTTTACGAGCAGTACTTC CASSHTGTGLYEQYF
- 16 TRBJ1-4 - TRBV5-1 TGCGCCAGCAGCTTGGGACAAGGGGTGGGGAATGAAAAACTGTTTTTT CASSLGQGVGNEKLFF
- 18 TRBJ2-2 - TRBV23-1 TGCGCCAGCAGTACCTCCGGACTGGATTTTTTGAACACCGGGGAGCTGTTTTTT CASSTSGLDFLNTGELFF
TRBD2 13 TRBJ2-5 - TRBV6-5 TGTGCCAGCAGGAGCGGGAGCTTTGAGACCCAGTACTTC CASRSGSFETQYF
- 14 TRBJ2-1 - TRBV7-3 TGTGCCAGCAGCTCCGGGATCAACGAGAATGAGCAGTTCTTC CASSSGINENEQFF
- 11 TRBJ2-1 - TRBV7-6 TGTGCCAGCAGCGCCGCTAGCGAGCAGTTCTTC CASSAASEQFF
- 12 TRBJ2-7 - TRBV29-1 TGCAGCGTTGCGAGGGGAGCGGGCGAGCAGTACTTC CSVARGAGEQYF
- 15 TRBJ1-2 few TRBV18 TGTGCCAGCTCACATGGACGGATTTCTAACTATGGCTACACCTTC CASSHGRISNYGYTF
- 15 TRBJ2-1 - TRBV7-9 TGTGCCAGCAGCTTAGATCTCGGGTCCCGGAGGGAGCAGTTCTTC CASSLDLGSRREQFF
TRBD1 16 TRBJ2-1 - TRBV4-2 TGTGCCAGCAGCCAAGTGCGGACAGGGGGGAACAATGAGCAGTTCTTC CASSQVRTGGNNEQFF
- 16 TRBJ2-6 - TRBV4-3 TGCGCCAGCAGCCAAGACAGGGCAATCGGGGCCAACGTCCTGACTTTC CASSQDRAIGANVLTF
- 15 TRBJ2-1 - TRBV29-1 TGCAGCGTTGAAGATCAAGTTAACTCCTACAATGAGCAGTTCTTC CSVEDQVNSYNEQFF
- 13 TRBJ1-2 - TRBV30 TGTGCCTGGAGTGTACTACTGGCCTATGGCTACACCTTC CAWSVLLAYGYTF
- 14 TRBJ1-5 - TRBV30 TGTGCCTGGAGTGGAGGGGTGAGCAATCAGCCCCAGCATTTT CAWSGGVSNQPQHF
- 14 TRBJ2-7 many TRBV29-1 TGCAGCGTTGAAGGTTCGACAGGTAACTACGAGCAGTACTTC CSVEGSTGNYEQYF
- 14 TRBJ1-6 - TRBV5-1 TGCGCCAGCAGCCCCGGAGAGGGGGGATCACCCCTCCACTTT CASSPGEGGSPLHF
- 13 TRBJ2-3 - TRBV19 TGTGCCAGTAGTAGAGAAGACACAGATACGCAGTATTTT CASSREDTDTQYF
TRBD2 16 TRBJ2-3 - TRBV7-2 TGTGCCAGCAGCTCCTCTTCAGCGGGAGGATTCGATACGCAGTATTTT CASSSSSAGGFDTQYF
- 18 TRBJ2-3 - TRBV9 TGTGCCAGCAGCGTAGTTCTTTTAGGGGCGGCTAGCACAGATACGCAGTATTTT CASSVVLLGAASTDTQYF
- 13 TRBJ2-4 - TRBV2 TGTGCCAGCAGTGAAGGTACGAGTTACATTCAGTACTTC CASSEGTSYIQYF
- 12 TRBJ2-7 - TRBV6-5 TGTGCCAGCAGACCTTCTTCCTACGAGCAGTACTTC CASRPSSYEQYF
- 16 TRBJ1-6 - TRBV6-5 TGTGCCAGCAGTTACTCTGCGGGGAAAAGGGATTCACCCCTCCACTTT CASSYSAGKRDSPLHF
- 13 TRBJ2-3 once TRBV30 TGTGCCTGGACGACGGGGAGCACAGATACGCAGTATTTT CAWTTGSTDTQYF
- 15 TRBJ2-2 - TRBV30 TGTGCCGCCTTGGGACCCCTTGGGGACACCGGGGAGCTGTTTTTT CAALGPLGDTGELFF
- 12 TRBJ1-6 - TRBV19 TGTGCCTGGAACTCGGGACTCTCACCCCTCCACTTT CAWNSGLSPLHF
- 12 TRBJ1-1 - TRBV28 TGTGCCAGCAGTTTAAGAGGGACTGAAGCTTTCTTT CASSLRGTEAFF
- 15 TRBJ2-1 - TRBV14 TGTGCCAGCAGCCAAGTAGGGCGTCAAGGTAATGAGCAGTTCTTC CASSQVGRQGNEQFF
- 12 TRBJ2-1 - TRBV21-1 TGTGCCAGCATTAACAGCAACAATGAGCAGTTCTTC CASINSNNEQFF
- 14 TRBJ1-2 - TRBV4-1 TGCGCCAGCAGCCAAGCTAGGTCCTTATATGGCTACACCTTC CASSQARSLYGYTF
- 13 TRBJ2-1 - TRBV7-2 TGTGCCAGCAGACGTACAGGGCTCTGGGAGCAGTTCTTC CASRRTGLWEQFF